These T cell receptor beta chains were read from a single sample in a study of cytomegalovirus exposure and HLA in healthy donors. TCRdb's table, derived via immunoSEQ multiplex PCR, lists solely in-frame clones and lacks some. This sample has about 240,000 clones; approximately 84% occur once, and the top ten carry around 1.3%. Sequencing was carried out using PBMCs. Receptors were obtained from a woman aged 30 to 39 in good health and CMV-seropositive. Each CDR3 is given with its conserved first and last residue.

J: TRBJ2-3
V: TRBV6-1
CDR3: CASTRTSGGDTQYF

J: TRBJ1-5
V: TRBV6-6
CDR3: CASRYRDNQPQHF

J: TRBJ1-2
V: TRBV2
CDR3: CASNGEGYTF

J: TRBJ2-1
V: TRBV29-1
CDR3: CSAEPPAAGNEQFF

J: TRBJ2-1
V: TRBV5-1
CDR3: CASSPGTGLLSYNEQFF

J: TRBJ2-1
V: TRBV14
CDR3: CASSQNARVGNEQFF

J: TRBJ1-2
V: TRBV19
CDR3: CASSNRAYGYTF

J: TRBJ1-5
V: TRBV19
CDR3: CASSSAAGAFNQPQHF

J: TRBJ1-1
V: TRBV29-1
CDR3: CSVEAAGGADTEAFF

J: TRBJ2-7
V: TRBV18
CDR3: CASSPGQGWEQYF

J: TRBJ2-7
V: TRBV21-1
CDR3: CASSKGAGLTTYEQYF

J: TRBJ1-2
V: TRBV5-5
CDR3: CASILTLGQGDGYTF

J: TRBJ1-2
V: TRBV11-3
CDR3: CASSSSSTGRDGYTF

J: TRBJ2-3
V: TRBV30
CDR3: CAWSVDLAGGEDTQYF

J: TRBJ2-7
V: TRBV5-1
CDR3: CASSLEGLAGVEQYF

J: TRBJ2-7
V: TRBV27
CDR3: CASSLSPGLAGGPVGEQYF

J: TRBJ1-2
V: TRBV10-3
CDR3: CAISDKRDIEGYTF

J: TRBJ2-7
V: TRBV30
CDR3: CAWSGIISSLYF

J: TRBJ1-2
V: TRBV4-2
CDR3: CASSPGGGVWGYTF

J: TRBJ2-7
V: TRBV6-1
CDR3: CASRVPGTISYEQYF

J: TRBJ1-1
V: TRBV5-1
CDR3: CASSFFRAGTLGTEAFF

J: TRBJ1-1
V: TRBV5-1
CDR3: CASRTGTSNTEAFF

J: TRBJ2-3
V: TRBV5-1
CDR3: CASSLKRERAADTQYF

J: TRBJ2-1
V: TRBV19
CDR3: CASSILGTSGRGYNEQFF

J: TRBJ1-2
V: TRBV19
CDR3: CASRTGGYYGYTF

J: TRBJ2-2
V: TRBV27
CDR3: CASSPRTGGNPGELFF

J: TRBJ1-2
V: TRBV2
CDR3: CASQPGGTSSGYTF

J: TRBJ1-1
V: TRBV7-8
CDR3: CASSPRERDTEAFF

J: TRBJ2-7
V: TRBV27
CDR3: CASRGGVYEQYF

J: TRBJ1-1
V: TRBV27
CDR3: CASSLSNSGKAFF

J: TRBJ2-1
V: TRBV5-6
CDR3: CASSGQSGSVHNEQFF

J: TRBJ1-2
V: TRBV30
CDR3: CAWRRDISVGGYTF

J: TRBJ1-2
V: TRBV11-2
CDR3: CASSLTVGGGYTF

J: TRBJ2-1
V: TRBV29-1
CDR3: CSVEEVDASSYNEQFF

J: TRBJ2-5
V: TRBV5-1
CDR3: CASSFGGVQETQYF

J: TRBJ2-1
V: TRBV6-5
CDR3: CASSYSGSTYNEQFF

J: TRBJ2-1
V: TRBV29-1
CDR3: CSVRQGASYNEQFF

J: TRBJ1-4
V: TRBV6-1
CDR3: CASSEWGGNEKLFF

J: TRBJ1-4
V: TRBV30
CDR3: CAAQTGGSEKLFF

J: TRBJ2-1
V: TRBV18
CDR3: CASSPPLGASGRHYNEQFF

J: TRBJ1-1
V: TRBV7-9
CDR3: CASSPASLRGYEAFF

J: TRBJ1-2
V: TRBV18
CDR3: CASSPPDFYGYTF

J: TRBJ2-5
V: TRBV7-2
CDR3: CASSLHGTQYF

J: TRBJ1-3
V: TRBV4-1
CDR3: CASGAGGKTGNTIYF

J: TRBJ1-1
V: TRBV27
CDR3: CASGQGSTEAFF

J: TRBJ2-7
V: TRBV7-9
CDR3: CASRPGQGVDEQYF

J: TRBJ1-2
V: TRBV6-6
CDR3: CASSYPGQGEGYTF

J: TRBJ2-7
V: TRBV19
CDR3: CASSISASGSYEQYF